These 25 T cell receptor beta chains originate from one sample sequenced in a study of cytomegalovirus exposure and HLA in healthy donors. The PCR contained 60 Vbeta and 13 Jbeta primers. Some clones are missing from TCRdb's copy, which holds only in-frame ones; the method was immunoSEQ multiplex PCR. The table lists roughly 140,000 clones, about 85% of them singletons, with less than 2.5% in the top ten. The specimen sequenced was PBMCs. The receptors were sampled from a woman younger than 30 in good health and CMV-seronegative.

The chain is built from TRBV2 and TRBJ1-5; D call uncertain. Per germline, CDR1 SNHLY and CDR2 FYNNEI. V lost 0 bases and J 5 bases, leaving 14 bases between the germline ends. The CDR3 extends over 16 amino acids. The CDR3 nucleotides are TGTGCCAGCAGTGAAGCGCTAGGCGGGTCTTATCAGCCCCAGCATTTT. Translated: CASSEALGGSYQPQHF.

The V gene is TRBV6-1, the J gene TRBJ1-6, with 7 bases matching TRBD1. The CDR3 loop spans 15 amino acids. After removal of 6 bases from V and 6 bases from J, the junction contained 8 bases not matched to a gene. In germline, CDR1 is MNHNS, CDR2 SASEGT. The CDR3 coding sequence is TGTGCCAGCAGACTGGGGCAGGGGGTTAATTCACCCCTCCACTTT. It encodes CASRLGQGVNSPLHF.

The chain recombines TRBV11-2 with TRBJ2-7, with 10 positions matching TRBD2. Per germline, CDR1 SGHAT and CDR2 FQNNGV. V was clipped by 7 bases and J by 9 bases; unmatched bases: 15. CDR3 length equals 15 residues. This CDR3 is CASTQNPLSGRVQYF. In DNA, the CDR3 is TGTGCCAGCACCCAGAACCCCTTAAGCGGGAGGGTGCAGTACTTC.

Only a few counts were recorded for this clone. This chain connects TRBV7-9 to TRBJ2-7; D uncertain. The CDR3 totals 12 residues. Germline CDR1 SEHNR, CDR2 FQNEAQ (reference sequence). V dropped 2 bases and J dropped 3 bases, with 5 bases sitting between them. CDR3 DNA: TGTGCCAGCAGCTTATTAGACTACGAGCAGTACTTC. Protein product: CASSLLDYEQYF.

The J gene is TRBJ1-2, the V gene TRBV28; D call uncertain. The V end was cut by 5 bases, the J end by 4 bases, with 14 bases between. CDR1 and CDR2 (germline): MDHEN, SYDVKM. The CDR3 is 14 residues long. CDR3 DNA: TGTGCCAGCAGTCCCCGGGGTCGGGTCTATGGCTACACCTTC. It translates to CASSPRGRVYGYTF.

This clone showed up just once. The chain is built from TRBV15 and TRBJ2-3; D is possibly TRBD1 (5 bases). The CDR3 loop spans 14 amino acids. Germline loops: CDR1 LNHNV, CDR2 YYDKDF (reference sequence). Trimming took off 4 bases at V and 5 bases at J, with 13 bases between the two ends. CDR3 sequence (DNA): TGTGCCACCAGCAAGCAGGGCAGGGTAGATACGCAGTATTTT. It yields the protein CATSKQGRVDTQYF.

The V call is TRBV10-3, the J call TRBJ1-2; 8 bases are a match to TRBD1. Germline CDR1 reads ENHRY; CDR2 reads SYGVKD. CDR3 length equals 14 residues. V trimming: 4 bases; J trimming: 7 bases; junction bases outside the gene matches: 8. The CDR3: CAISGGQGKGGYTF. For the CDR3, the DNA is TGTGCCATCAGTGGAGGACAGGGCAAGGGTGGCTACACCTTC.

Concerning this clone: A junction boundary mismatches the germline segment, possibly from a read error. The CDR3 nucleotides read TGCGCCAGCAGTGGCGATATCAAAAGCATTCAGTACTTC. The encoded protein is CASSGDIKSIQYF. The chain carries TRBV10-1 and TRBJ2-4; D unresolved. From germline, CDR1 is WNHNN and CDR2 SYGVQD (reference sequence). The CDR3 sequence is 13 residues long.

CDR3 protein: CASSFSRHNEQFF. CDR3 DNA: TGTGCCAGCAGCTTTTCCAGGCACAATGAGCAGTTCTTC. This chain uses TRBV13 with TRBJ2-1; D is unclear. This CDR3 comprises 13 residues. V was shortened by 3 bases and J by 5 bases, with 8 bases between the two germline ends. Germline CDR1 and CDR2: PRHDT and FYEKMQ (reference sequence).

The V gene is TRBV18, the J gene TRBJ2-5; the D gene is possibly TRBD1 (6 bases). The assigned J gene may be wrong: the sequence end matches TRBJ2-7 better. This CDR3 has 13 residues. The germline V gene encodes CDR1 KGHSH and CDR2 LQKENI. The CDR3 is CASSPRGTYEQYF. In nucleotides, the CDR3 is TGTGCCAGCTCACCCAGGGGTACCTACGAGCAGTACTTC.

This clone was seen only once. The J gene is TRBJ2-7, the V gene TRBV4-3; 9 bases are shared with TRBD1. Trimming cost V 4 bases and J 6 bases; bases outside gene matches: 10. Germline V gives CDR1 LGHNA, CDR2 YSLEER. The CDR3 spans 15 residues. The CDR3 reads CASSRLSGTGTEQYF. CDR3 coding DNA: TGCGCCAGCAGCCGACTTTCCGGGACAGGGACCGAGCAGTACTTC.

The chain joins TRBV7-2 to TRBJ2-2, with D perhaps TRBD2 (6 bases). The V end lost 0 bases, the J end lost 6 bases, and 14 bases lay between the germline ends. This CDR3 comprises 16 residues. The germline CDR1 and CDR2 sequences are SGHTA and FQGNSA. As DNA, the CDR3 is TGTGCCAGCAGCTTAGCGGGGGGTTTCCCGTCCGGGGAGCTGTTTTTT. It encodes CASSLAGGFPSGELFF.

This rearrangement joins TRBV9 to TRBJ2-3; 7 bases are a match to TRBD1. CDR3 length equals 15 residues. V trimming: 0 bases; J trimming: 1 base; junction bases outside the gene matches: 2. CDR1 SGDLS and CDR2 YYNGEE come from the germline V gene. In DNA, the CDR3 is TGTGCCAGCAGCGTAGGGGGACAGCGCACAGATACGCAGTATTTT. Translating gives CASSVGGQRTDTQYF.

V is TRBV2 and J is TRBJ2-7; 8 bases are a match to TRBD2. CDR3 size: 15 residues. Germline CDR1 and CDR2: SNHLY and FYNNEI. Losses at the gene ends were 6 bases for V and 0 bases for J; bases not matched to a gene: 7. The CDR3 DNA reads TGTGCCAGCAGGAAGGGTGCGGGGGGCTCCTACGAGCAGTACTTC. Amino acid sequence: CASRKGAGGSYEQYF.

This clone showed up just once. The V call is TRBV28, the J call TRBJ2-1, with 8 bases that match TRBD1. The CDR3 has 17 amino acids. Losses at the gene ends were 8 bases for V and 7 bases for J; bases not matched to a gene: 19. Looked up from germline, CDR1 is MDHEN and CDR2 is SYDVKM. The CDR3 spells CASAAPLGQALGNEQFF. The CDR3 bases are TGTGCCAGCGCCGCACCCCTGGGACAGGCCCTTGGAAATGAGCAGTTCTTC.

This clone was counted once. The chain is built from TRBV5-8 and TRBJ2-1; D possibly corresponds to TRBD1 (5 bases). V lost 4 bases and J 7 bases, leaving 15 bases between the germline ends. CDR1 SGHTS and CDR2 YDEGEE come from the germline V gene. CDR3 size: 14 residues. CDR3 residues: CASSPVGHGNEQFF. The CDR3 nucleotides read TGTGCCAGCAGCCCGGTGGGGCATGGGAATGAGCAGTTCTTC.

In this sample, this clone turned up once. The V and J genes are TRBV7-9 and TRBJ2-7, with TRBD2 matching over 7 bases. Trimming took 3 bases from V and 2 from J; bases not matched to a gene: 4. The germline gives CDR1 SEHNR, CDR2 FQNEAQ (reference sequence). The CDR3 spans 14 residues. For the CDR3, the DNA is TGTGCCAGCAGCTTGCCGACTAGCCCCTACGAGCAGTACTTC. Amino acid sequence: CASSLPTSPYEQYF.

The chain joins TRBV7-2 to TRBJ1-2, with D tentatively TRBD1 (6 bases). V lost 0 bases and J lost 8, with 16 bases in between. The CDR3 contains 15 residues. Germline values: CDR1 SGHTA, CDR2 FQGNSA. CDR3 in amino acids: CASSLAEGGVKGYTF. CDR3 nucleotide sequence: TGTGCCAGCAGCTTAGCGGAAGGGGGTGTTAAGGGCTACACCTTC.

This chain uses TRBV9 with TRBJ2-5; D gene ambiguous. Germline lookup yields CDR1 SGDLS and CDR2 YYNGEE. The V and J ends lost 0 bases and 4 bases respectively, with 7 bases between them. The CDR3 covers 13 residues. CDR3 nucleotides: TGTGCCAGCAGCGTAGTATCGGGAGAGACCCAGTACTTC. As protein: CASSVVSGETQYF.

The rearrangement uses TRBV9 and TRBJ2-5; D is unclear. The CDR3 is 13 residues long. V was cut by 0 bases and J by 2 bases, with 5 bases left in between. The germline CDR1 and CDR2 sequences are SGDLS and YYNGEE. The CDR3 sequence: CASSVDLQETQYF. The CDR3 nucleotides are TGTGCCAGCAGCGTAGACTTACAAGAGACCCAGTACTTC.

The rearrangement joins TRBV6-5 to TRBJ2-7; TRBD2 matches 7 bases. Germline assignment: CDR1 MNHEY and CDR2 SVGAGI. There are 14 residues in the CDR3. V was pared by 6 bases and J by 2 bases, with 7 bases of the junction left unmatched. CDR3 DNA: TGTGCCAGCAGGGTACCCGGGGGGACCTACGAGCAGTACTTC. It codes for CASRVPGGTYEQYF.

This rearrangement joins TRBV11-2 to TRBJ2-7, with 11 bases lining up with TRBD2. Germline CDR1 SGHAT, CDR2 FQNNGV. This CDR3 region has 15 residues. The V and J ends lost 5 bases and 3 bases, in that order; junction bases with no gene match: 6. CDR3 in amino acids: CASSQGTSGIYEQYF. CDR3 sequence (DNA): TGTGCCAGCAGCCAAGGGACTAGCGGAATCTACGAGCAGTACTTC.

The V call is TRBV27, the J call TRBJ2-1, with 7 bases lining up with TRBD1. The germline V gene has CDR1 MNHEY and CDR2 SMNVEV (reference sequence). The CDR3 spans 15 residues. J lost 2 bases, V lost 5 bases, and 6 bases had no gene match. Here the CDR3 DNA reads TGTGCCAGCAGTAAAGACAGGGTCCCCTACAATGAGCAGTTCTTC. This sequence encodes CASSKDRVPYNEQFF.

This sequence joins TRBV6-5 and TRBJ1-1; 9 bases are a match to TRBD1. Per the germline V gene, CDR1 is MNHEY and CDR2 is SVGAGI. Unmatched junction bases numbered 2, after V lost 5 bases and J lost 7 bases. The CDR3 is 12 residues long. Written as DNA, the CDR3 is TGTGCCAGCAGTACAGGGGGCGATGAAGCTTTCTTT. Amino acid sequence: CASSTGGDEAFF.

The chain employs TRBV5-6 and TRBJ1-2; TRBD1 agrees at 7 bases. Losses at the gene ends were 4 bases for V and 7 bases for J; bases not matched to a gene: 10. CDR1 SGHDT and CDR2 YYEEEE come from the germline V gene. CDR3 size: 14 residues. This CDR3 reads CASSLGQPISGYTF. The DNA of the CDR3 is TGTGCCAGCAGCCTGGGACAGCCCATAAGTGGCTACACCTTC.